Shown below are 18 T cell receptor beta chains from a single sample sequenced in a study of blood T cells in healthy people across ages. Alongside a J-beta primer mix, a sample-barcoded 5' primer served in a second PCR lasting about 7 to 12 cycles. One entry per CDR3 protein results from TCRdb running MiXCR on the 5' RACE reads. Of about 1.7 million distinct CDR3 sequences listed, 28% are singletons. Sequenced sample: blood. Receptors originate from a woman under 40 in good health.

For this clonotype: Because the CDR3's place on the DNA is in doubt, the DNA is left out and the CDR3 is given as listed by TCRdb. The rearrangement uses TRBV7-2 and TRBJ1-2; TRBD1 is the table's D call and was not checked against the DNA. The CDR3 is made up of 16 amino acids, end residues included. Germline CDR1 reads SGHTA; CDR2 reads FQGNSA. This CDR3 is CASSQRVGTGNYGHTF.

This clonotype occurred a few times. This chain joins TRBV9 and TRBJ2-5, with D possibly matching TRBD2 (6 bases). In germline, CDR1 is SGDLS, CDR2 YYNGEE. V was clipped by 0 bases and J by 7 bases, with 10 bases between them. The CDR3 is 13 residues long. CDR3 residues: CASSVGKGGTQYF. The CDR3 DNA follows: TGTGCCAGCAGCGTAGGAAAGGGAGGGACCCAGTACTTC.

The rearrangement links TRBV4-2 to TRBJ2-3, with 7 bases fitting TRBD2. The CDR3 covers 15 residues. Looked up from germline, CDR1 is LGHNA and CDR2 is YNFKEQ. After removal of 5 bases from V and 6 bases from J, the junction contained 11 bases not matched to a gene. DNA for the CDR3: TGTGCCAGCAGCGGAAGGGGAGGGGCCCCGGATACGCAGTATTTT. Its translation is CASSGRGGAPDTQYF.

Concerning this clonotype: A single base separates this from a much larger clone, so it may be a read error. V is TRBV10-3 and J is TRBJ2-7, with D possibly being TRBD2 (6 bases). V lost 6 bases, J lost 7 bases, and 19 bases lay in between. From germline, CDR1 is ENHRY and CDR2 SYGVKD. CDR3 size: 14 residues. CDR3 sequence reads: CAIRDGTPDNEQYF. CDR3 DNA: TGTGCCATCAGGGACGGGACTCCCGACAATGAGCAGTACTTC.

This clonotype occurred a few times. The chain employs TRBV7-2 and TRBJ1-4, with TRBD1 matching 7 bases. The germline CDR1 and CDR2 sequences are SGHTA and FQGNSA. The CDR3 runs to 14 residues. V gave up 5 bases and J gave up 3 bases; unmatched junction bases: 3. The CDR3 region has the DNA TGTGCCAGCAGCGCCCAGGGGGCTAATGAAAAACTGTTTTTT. Translating gives CASSAQGANEKLFF.

In regard to this clonotype: This could be a read error, since a much larger clone is one nucleotide away. This chain connects TRBV7-6 to TRBJ2-4; D remains unclear. The J call may be wrong; the DNA end is better matched by TRBJ2-7. Per the germline V gene, CDR1 is SGHVS and CDR2 is FNYEAQ. The CDR3 runs to 11 residues. CDR3 nucleotide sequence: TGTGCCAGCGGCTTAGATGGCGAGCAGTACTTC. Residues: CASGLDGEQYF.

This clonotype was seen a single time. This sequence joins TRBV7-8 and TRBJ2-4; D possibly corresponds to TRBD2 (5 bases). The J call is in doubt because the DNA end fits TRBJ2-7 better. Germline CDR1 reads SGHVS; CDR2 reads FQNEAQ. The CDR3 is made up of 14 amino acids. The CDR3 sequence is CASSRSGPLYEQYF. The CDR3 DNA reads TGTGCCAGCAGTAGGAGCGGCCCCCTCTACGAGCAGTACTTC.

This chain links TRBV9 with TRBJ1-4, with D possibly being TRBD1 (5 bases). V lost 0 bases, J lost 8 bases, and 14 bases lay in between. The CDR3 is 15 residues long. Germline CDR1 SGDLS, CDR2 YYNGEE. The CDR3 protein is CASSVAGLTGEKLFF. The CDR3 bases are TGTGCCAGCAGCGTAGCGGGACTTACGGGGGAAAAACTGTTTTTT.

This clonotype was observed a single time. V gene TRBV20-1 combines with J gene TRBJ1-4, with a possible D match to TRBD1 (5 bases). Germline V gives CDR1 DFQATT, CDR2 SNEGSKA (reference sequence). V was pared by 2 bases and J by 7 bases, with 14 bases between. This CDR3 region has 14 residues. The CDR3 spells CSARWGEVGEKLFF. In nucleotides, the CDR3 is TGCAGTGCTAGATGGGGGGAGGTGGGTGAAAAACTGTTTTTT.

V gene TRBV20-1 combines with J gene TRBJ2-3, with D possibly TRBD1 on 6 matching bases. TRBJ1-5 explains the end of the DNA better; the J call may be wrong. This CDR3 is 17 amino acids long. Germline loops: CDR1 DFQATT, CDR2 SNEGSKA (reference sequence). The CDR3 DNA sequence: TGCAGCGCGGACTCAGGGGCCCGTCAATACTACACAGATACGCAGCATTTT. It yields the protein CSADSGARQYYTDTQHF.

This clonotype has a handful of counts. CDR3 loop: CASSSPGALGETQYF. DNA of the CDR3: TGTGCCAGCAGTTCCCCGGGGGCCCTAGGGGAGACCCAGTACTTC. This chain uses TRBV28 with TRBJ2-5, with D perhaps assigned TRBD1 or TRBD2 (6 bases each). The CDR3 spans 15 residues. Germline V CDR1 and CDR2: MDHEN, SYDVKM. V was cut by 4 bases and J by 5 bases, with 17 bases left in between.

This clonotype was found a few times. The J gene is TRBJ1-5, the V gene TRBV20-1; 7 positions agree with TRBD1. CDR3 length equals 14 residues. Germline-derived CDR1 and CDR2 are DFQATT and SNEGSKA (reference sequence). J was trimmed by 8 bases and V by 2 bases; bases with no gene match: 9. The CDR3 protein is CSARIPGQKEPQHF. CDR3 in DNA: TGCAGTGCTAGAATACCGGGACAGAAGGAGCCCCAGCATTTT.

The V and J genes are TRBV9 and TRBJ2-3; 8 bases are shared with TRBD2. This CDR3 has 18 residues. The germline V gene encodes CDR1 SGDLS and CDR2 YYNGEE. J was trimmed by 2 bases and V by 1 base; bases with no gene match: 12. CDR3 region: CASSVPRLSGGVTDTQYF. The DNA for the CDR3 is TGTGCCAGCAGCGTACCCAGACTAAGCGGGGGAGTCACAGATACGCAGTATTTT. Based on the CDR3 plus reference TRBV9 and TRBJ2-3, the full variable domain is DSGVTQTPKHLITATGQRVTLRCSPRSGDLSVYWYQQSLDQGLQFLIQYYNGEERAKGNILERFSAQQFPDLHSELNLSSLELGDSALYFCASSVPRLSGGVTDTQYFGPGTRLTVL.

The V call is TRBV20-1, the J call TRBJ2-7; TRBD1 aligns across 10 bases. Trimming took 6 bases from V and 2 from J; bases not matched to a gene: 7. This CDR3 has 14 amino acids. Germline CDR1 reads DFQATT; CDR2 reads SNEGSKA (reference sequence). The CDR3 DNA reads TGCAGTGCGGAAAAGGGACAGGGGACCTACGAGCAGTACTTC. This codes for CSAEKGQGTYEQYF.

J is TRBJ1-2 and V is TRBV6-1; no clear D. Trimming removed 7 bases at V and 2 bases at J, with 2 bases between. This CDR3 is 10 amino acids long. Germline CDR1 MNHNS, CDR2 SASEGT. Here the CDR3 reads CASNNYGYTF. The CDR3 coding sequence is TGTGCCAGCAACAACTATGGCTACACCTTC.

This rearrangement joins TRBV7-2 to TRBJ1-5; 9 bases are shared with TRBD1. The CDR3 contains 19 residues. V gave up 5 bases and J gave up 1 base; unmatched junction bases: 15. The V gene's germline CDR1 is SGHTA and CDR2 FQGNSA. The CDR3 coding sequence is TGTGCCAGCAGCCCTCGACTACCACAGGGGGCCGCGAGCAATCAGCCCCAGCATTTT. Its protein product is CASSPRLPQGAASNQPQHF.

The V gene is TRBV28, the J gene TRBJ1-1; D gene uncertain. V was clipped by 2 bases and J by 12 bases, with 22 bases between them. The germline gives CDR1 MDHEN, CDR2 SYDVKM. There are 15 residues in the CDR3. The CDR3 bases are TGTGCCAGCAGTTTAAAGGCATCTGGACGCGGTATGACTTTCTTT. Protein product: CASSLKASGRGMTFF.

The genes are TRBV5-1 and TRBJ2-7; the D is unclear. CDR1 and CDR2 from the germline V gene are SGHRS and YFSETQ. V was cut by 0 bases and J by 6 bases, with 16 bases left in between. The CDR3 extends over 15 amino acids. CDR3 region: CASSLVAGPSGEQYF. CDR3 in DNA: TGCGCCAGCAGCTTGGTAGCCGGGCCCTCAGGCGAGCAGTACTTC.